The sequence of this T cell receptor (beta chain) was determined in a study of T cells in Graves' hyperthyroidism and ophthalmopathy. From RNA transcripts, TCR beta CDR3 regions were amplified. The HTBI set primed first-round TCR CDR3 RT-PCR. TCRdb used MiXCR to reprocess the multiplex PCR reads, holding one entry per CDR3 protein. The sample lists under 350,000 distinct CDR3 sequences; over 15% were seen once. Points from the study as a whole: Model-based prediction identified ophthalmopathy a median approximately 6 months prior to its onset. Ophthalmopathy and stable hyperthyroidism were separated by a 13 V-J model. Most thyroid clonotypes expanded above 0.001 were also detected in blood.

Newly diagnosed hyperthyroidism patients aged 18 to 65 years had disease lasting under 2 months. In its sample, this clonotype was seen many times. Its antigen is still unknown. Sequences were obtained from blood. This TCR came from a woman in her fifties or sixties with Graves' hyperthyroidism.

CDR3 residues: CASSSAPLFYEQYF. CDR3 nucleotides: TGTGCCAGCAGTTCCGCCCCTCTTTTTTACGAGCAGTACTTC. The chain employs TRBV6-1 and TRBJ2-7; D remains ambiguous. CDR1 is MNHNS, CDR2 SASEGT, per germline. This CDR3 contains 14 residues. V lost 5 bases and J 4 bases, leaving 15 bases between the germline ends.